The rows below give T cell receptor beta chains drawn from one sample of a study of beta chain features in type 1 diabetes. The table came from immunoSEQ multiplex PCR; TCRdb's copy has only in-frame clones and leaves some out. The sample lists 140,000 or so clones; 8% to 13% were seen once. What was sequenced was naive CD4+ T cells from blood. These receptors all come from a young man in good health. Both conserved end residues are part of each CDR3. Size tells how often a clone was seen (once, few, many) or the class of an expanded clone, and some rows leave it out.

CDR3 | V | size | J
CASSSQKLPHTGELFF | TRBV5-4 | . | TRBJ2-2
CASSSPGLAGGREQFF | TRBV7-3 | few | TRBJ2-1
CASSARDRGTDTQYF | TRBV9 | few | TRBJ2-3
CASIPEETQYF | TRBV13 | . | TRBJ2-5
CSVRVSDTQYF | TRBV29-1 | many | TRBJ2-3
CASSFGPYQPQHF | TRBV27 | few | TRBJ1-5
CASSLVANTDTQYF | TRBV7-9 | few | TRBJ2-3
CAISLPDSGANVLTF | TRBV10-3 | few | TRBJ2-6
CAWRADRGYGYTF | TRBV30 | few | TRBJ1-2
CASSRSTDTQYF | TRBV5-1 | few | TRBJ2-3
CASSPGQGVFYGYTF | TRBV6-5 | few | TRBJ1-2
CASSYTGVYNTEAFF | TRBV14 | few | TRBJ1-1
CASSTWGLAAYNEQFF | TRBV5-6 | . | TRBJ2-1
CASSLSGTGPYEQYF | TRBV5-1 | few | TRBJ2-7
CATVQGVLTDTQYF | TRBV10-3 | few | TRBJ2-3
CASSFRGSEKLFF | TRBV5-4 | . | TRBJ1-4
CASSGFRFSNQPQHF | TRBV19 | few | TRBJ1-5
CASREIGVNSYEQYF | TRBV4-2 | . | TRBJ2-7
CASSQGTGTSGNTIYF | TRBV4-3 | . | TRBJ1-3
CASSGSGQGGEKLFF | TRBV28 | . | TRBJ1-4
CASSPTGETYEQYF | TRBV5-1 | . | TRBJ2-7
CASSLDSNSPLHF | TRBV5-6 | . | TRBJ1-6
CASSPRDYNEQFF | TRBV19 | . | TRBJ2-1
CASATRGTSYEQYF | TRBV28 | few | TRBJ2-7
CASSIEADRLWANVLTF | TRBV19 | . | TRBJ2-6
CASSQNNQVDTQYF | TRBV18 | few | TRBJ2-3
CASSTGQNNEQYF | TRBV18 | . | TRBJ2-7
CASSQILNTGELFF | TRBV4-2 | few | TRBJ2-2
CASSLAGTGGQETQYF | TRBV7-9 | many | TRBJ2-5
CASGRSDNSPLHF | TRBV2 | few | TRBJ1-6
CASSLLAGVQETQYF | TRBV11-2 | few | TRBJ2-5
CASSLRTGSGANVLTF | TRBV7-9 | . | TRBJ2-6
CASSLLAGGTEAFF | TRBV7-9 | . | TRBJ1-1
CASSEEQGGEQFF | TRBV2 | few | TRBJ2-1
CASSRGVETQYF | TRBV28 | . | TRBJ2-5
CASSFSDSFNEQFF | TRBV7-3 | . | TRBJ2-1
CASRYRGLKGYTF | TRBV5-6 | . | TRBJ1-2
CASSLLGGQQETQYF | TRBV28 | few | TRBJ2-5
CASSLGTGNTEAFF | TRBV5-1 | few | TRBJ1-1
CASSLFGTQETQYF | TRBV7-2 | few | TRBJ2-5
CATSRRDRDNSPLHF | TRBV15 | . | TRBJ1-6
CASSYKGAGTNQPQHF | TRBV6-5 | . | TRBJ1-5
CASSFVEDSNQPQHF | TRBV7-2 | . | TRBJ1-5
CSVKSETLTTEAFF | TRBV29-1 | many | TRBJ1-1
CSALRFSGNTIYF | TRBV29-1 | few | TRBJ1-3
CASSRGSYNEQFF | TRBV28 | . | TRBJ2-1
CASSLTLVAKNIQYF | TRBV7-2 | few | TRBJ2-4
CAISLGRGDSPLHF | TRBV10-3 | . | TRBJ1-6
CASSLGSRGYNEQFF | TRBV5-1 | . | TRBJ2-1
CASSFGSSGGKTQYF | TRBV7-2 | . | TRBJ2-5
CASSEGTGATNEKLFF | TRBV6-1 | . | TRBJ1-4
CASSPADTYEQYF | TRBV19 | . | TRBJ2-7
CASSLRGGGVEQYF | TRBV19 | . | TRBJ2-7
CASSQDRRGETQYF | TRBV4-3 | . | TRBJ2-5
CASSYLDLNQPQHF | TRBV6-5 | . | TRBJ1-5
CASSLFLSVPNTGELFF | TRBV5-1 | . | TRBJ2-2
CASSLRTGYSYEQYF | TRBV7-6 | few | TRBJ2-7
CASSLVSGGSSYEQYF | TRBV7-2 | few | TRBJ2-7
CASSQGGYEQYF | TRBV7-2 | . | TRBJ2-7
CASSLVRSGDTQYF | TRBV7-2 | . | TRBJ2-3